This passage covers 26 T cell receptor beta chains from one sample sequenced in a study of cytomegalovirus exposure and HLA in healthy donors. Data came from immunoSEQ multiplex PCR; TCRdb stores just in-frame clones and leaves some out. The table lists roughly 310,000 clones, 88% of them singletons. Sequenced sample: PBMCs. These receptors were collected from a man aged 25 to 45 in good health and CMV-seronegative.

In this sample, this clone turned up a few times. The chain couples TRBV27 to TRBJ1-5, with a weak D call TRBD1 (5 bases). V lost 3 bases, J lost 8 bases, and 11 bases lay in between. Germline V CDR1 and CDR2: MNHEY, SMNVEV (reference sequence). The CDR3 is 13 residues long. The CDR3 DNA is TGTGCCAGCAGTTTCTCCGGGGGAGAGCCCCAGCATTTT. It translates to CASSFSGGEPQHF.

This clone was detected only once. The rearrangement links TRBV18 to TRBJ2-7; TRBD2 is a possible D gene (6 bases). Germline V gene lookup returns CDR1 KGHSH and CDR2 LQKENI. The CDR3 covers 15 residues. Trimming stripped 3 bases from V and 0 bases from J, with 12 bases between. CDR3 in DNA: TGTGCCAGCTCACCTGGGGGGTTAACCTCCTACGAGCAGTACTTC. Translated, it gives CASSPGGLTSYEQYF.

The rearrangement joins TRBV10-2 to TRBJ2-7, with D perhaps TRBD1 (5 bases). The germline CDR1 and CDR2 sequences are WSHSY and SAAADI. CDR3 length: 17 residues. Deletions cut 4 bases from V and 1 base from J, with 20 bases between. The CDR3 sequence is CASSGGRVSLRSYEQYF. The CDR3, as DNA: TGCGCCAGCAGTGGGGGCAGGGTATCACTGAGGTCCTACGAGCAGTACTTC.

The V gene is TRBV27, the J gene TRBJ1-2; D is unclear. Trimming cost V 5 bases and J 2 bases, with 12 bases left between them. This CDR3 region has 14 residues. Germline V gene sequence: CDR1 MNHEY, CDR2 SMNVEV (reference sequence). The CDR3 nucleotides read TGTGCCAGCAGTCCCCGGGATACCAACTATGGCTACACCTTC. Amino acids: CASSPRDTNYGYTF.

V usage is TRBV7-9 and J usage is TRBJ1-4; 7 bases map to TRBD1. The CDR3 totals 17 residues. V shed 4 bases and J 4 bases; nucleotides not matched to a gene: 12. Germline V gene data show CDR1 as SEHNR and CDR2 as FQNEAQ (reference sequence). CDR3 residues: CASSSTPGQLLNEKLFF. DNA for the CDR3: TGTGCCAGCAGCTCAACCCCGGGACAGTTACTTAATGAAAAACTGTTTTTT.

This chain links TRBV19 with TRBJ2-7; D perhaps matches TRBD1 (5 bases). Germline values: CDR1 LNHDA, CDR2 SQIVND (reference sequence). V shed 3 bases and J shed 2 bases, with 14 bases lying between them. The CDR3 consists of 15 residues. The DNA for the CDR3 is TGTGCCAGTAGTATCAGGGTTGGTGGCCCCTACGAGCAGTACTTC. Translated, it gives CASSIRVGGPYEQYF.

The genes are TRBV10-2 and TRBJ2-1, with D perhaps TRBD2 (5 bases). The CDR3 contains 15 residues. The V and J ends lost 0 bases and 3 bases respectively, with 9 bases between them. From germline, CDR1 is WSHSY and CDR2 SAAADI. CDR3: CASSESSSNYNEQFF. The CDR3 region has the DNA TGCGCCAGCAGTGAGTCGTCTAGCAACTACAATGAGCAGTTCTTC.

CDR3 sequence: CASSLRQGGYEQYF. The CDR3 DNA sequence: TGTGCCAGCAGCTTGAGACAGGGTGGCTACGAGCAGTACTTC. The chain links TRBV7-2 to TRBJ2-7; TRBD1 aligns across 7 bases. Per the germline V gene, CDR1 is SGHTA and CDR2 is FQGNSA. The CDR3 consists of 14 residues. The V and J ends lost 3 bases and 3 bases, in that order; junction bases with no gene match: 5. Full variable domain (missing parts from reference TRBV7-2 and TRBJ2-7): GAGVSQSPSNKVTEKGKDVELRCDPISGHTALYWYRQSLGQGLEFLIYFQGNSAPDKSGLPSDRFSAERTGGSVSTLTIQRTQQEDSAVYLCASSLRQGGYEQYFGPGTRLTVT.

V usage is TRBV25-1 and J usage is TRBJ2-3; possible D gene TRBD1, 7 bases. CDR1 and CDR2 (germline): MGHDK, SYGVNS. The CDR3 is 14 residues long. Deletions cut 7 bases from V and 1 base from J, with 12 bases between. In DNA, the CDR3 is TGTGCCAGCACCGGAGGGGGCGGCACAGATACGCAGTATTTT. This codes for CASTGGGGTDTQYF.

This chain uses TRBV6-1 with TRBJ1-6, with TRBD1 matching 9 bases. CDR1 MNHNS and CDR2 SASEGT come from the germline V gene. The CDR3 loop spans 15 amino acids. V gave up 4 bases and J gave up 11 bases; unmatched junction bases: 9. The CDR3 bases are TGTGCCAGCAGTGGAGGGACAGGGAAAGAGACACCCCTCCACTTT. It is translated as CASSGGTGKETPLHF.

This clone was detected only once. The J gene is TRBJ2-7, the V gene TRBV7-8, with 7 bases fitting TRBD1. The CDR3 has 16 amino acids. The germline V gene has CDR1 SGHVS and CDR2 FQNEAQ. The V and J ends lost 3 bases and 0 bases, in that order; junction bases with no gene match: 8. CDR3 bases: TGTGCCAGCAGCTTGCAAACCGGGACAGCCTCCTACGAGCAGTACTTC. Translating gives CASSLQTGTASYEQYF. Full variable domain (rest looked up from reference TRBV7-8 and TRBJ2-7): GAGVSQSPRYKVAKRGQDVALRCDPISGHVSLFWYQQALGQGPEFLTYFQNEAQLDKSGLPSDRFFAERPEGSVSTLKIQRTQQEDSAVYLCASSLQTGTASYEQYFGPGTRLTVT.

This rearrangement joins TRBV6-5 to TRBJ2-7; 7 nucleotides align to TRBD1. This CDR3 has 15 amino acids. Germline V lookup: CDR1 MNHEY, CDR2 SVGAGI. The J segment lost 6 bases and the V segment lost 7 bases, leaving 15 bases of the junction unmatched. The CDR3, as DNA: TGTGCCAGCACCATAGTCGAAGGGGGCCCCCTCGAGCAGTACTTC. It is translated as CASTIVEGGPLEQYF.

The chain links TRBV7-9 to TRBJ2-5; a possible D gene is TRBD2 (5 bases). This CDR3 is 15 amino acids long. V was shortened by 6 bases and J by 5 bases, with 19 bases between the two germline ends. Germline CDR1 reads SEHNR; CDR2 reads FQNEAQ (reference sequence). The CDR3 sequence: CASSRTPNVPETQYF. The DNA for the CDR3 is TGTGCCAGCAGTCGGACTCCAAACGTTCCGGAGACCCAGTACTTC.

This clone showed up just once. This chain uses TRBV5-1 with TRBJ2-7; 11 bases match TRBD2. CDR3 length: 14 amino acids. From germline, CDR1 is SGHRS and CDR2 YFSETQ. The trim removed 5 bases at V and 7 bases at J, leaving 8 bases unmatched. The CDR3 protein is CASRRVLAGGEQYF. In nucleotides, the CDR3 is TGCGCCAGCAGGCGGGTCCTAGCGGGGGGAGAGCAGTACTTC.

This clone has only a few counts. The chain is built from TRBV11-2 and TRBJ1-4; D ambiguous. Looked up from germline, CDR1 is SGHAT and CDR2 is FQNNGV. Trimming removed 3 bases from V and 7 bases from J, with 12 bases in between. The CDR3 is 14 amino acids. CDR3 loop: CASSFVQASEKLFF. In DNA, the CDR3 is TGTGCCAGCAGCTTCGTTCAGGCGAGTGAAAAACTGTTTTTT. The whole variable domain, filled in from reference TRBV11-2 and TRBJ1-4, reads EAGVAQSPRYKIIEKRQSVAFWCNPISGHATLYWYQQILGQGPKLLIQFQNNGVVDDSQLPKDRFSAERLKGVDSTLKIQPAKLEDSAVYLCASSFVQASEKLFFGSGTQLSVL.

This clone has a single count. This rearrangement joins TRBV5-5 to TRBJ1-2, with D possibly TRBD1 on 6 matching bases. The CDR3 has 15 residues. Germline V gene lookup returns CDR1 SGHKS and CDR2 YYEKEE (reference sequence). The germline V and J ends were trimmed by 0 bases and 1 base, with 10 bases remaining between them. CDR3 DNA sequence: TGTGCCAGCAGCTTGGTGGGGGCTATTAACTATGGCTACACCTTC. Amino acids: CASSLVGAINYGYTF.

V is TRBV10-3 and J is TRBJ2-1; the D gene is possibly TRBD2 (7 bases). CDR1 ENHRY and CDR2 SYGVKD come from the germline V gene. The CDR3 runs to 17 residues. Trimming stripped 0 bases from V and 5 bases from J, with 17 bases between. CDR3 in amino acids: CAISESKGGEGDNEQFF. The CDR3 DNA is TGTGCCATCAGTGAGTCGAAGGGAGGGGAGGGGGACAATGAGCAGTTCTTC.

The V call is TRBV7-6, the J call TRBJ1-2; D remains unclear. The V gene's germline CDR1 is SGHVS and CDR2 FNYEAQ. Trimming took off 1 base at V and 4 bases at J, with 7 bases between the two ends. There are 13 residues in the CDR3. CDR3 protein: CASSLDASYGYTF. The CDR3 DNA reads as TGTGCCAGCAGCTTAGACGCGAGCTATGGCTACACCTTC.

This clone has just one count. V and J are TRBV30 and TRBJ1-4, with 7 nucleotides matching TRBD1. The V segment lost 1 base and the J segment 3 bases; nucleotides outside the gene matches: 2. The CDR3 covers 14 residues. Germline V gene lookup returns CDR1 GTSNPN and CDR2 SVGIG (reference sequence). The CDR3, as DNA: TGTGCCTGGAGTGGAGGGGGCTCTAATGAAAAACTGTTTTTT. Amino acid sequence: CAWSGGGSNEKLFF.

As DNA, the CDR3 is TGTGCCAGCAGCCCTCCGGGACAGGGTTACACCGGGGAGCTGTTTTTT. Its translation is CASSPPGQGYTGELFF. This chain joins TRBV11-2 and TRBJ2-2; 9 nucleotides match TRBD1. CDR1 and CDR2 from the germline V gene are SGHAT and FQNNGV. The CDR3 extends over 16 amino acids. The V segment lost 5 bases and the J segment 3 bases; nucleotides outside the gene matches: 7.

CDR3 DNA sequence: TGCGCCAGCAGCCCCTCCGGAGAATCCTATAATTCACCCCTCCACTTT. This gives the protein CASSPSGESYNSPLHF. This rearrangement joins TRBV5-1 to TRBJ1-6; no firm D call. The V gene's germline CDR1 is SGHRS and CDR2 YFSETQ. V lost 4 bases and J lost 1, with 12 bases in between. The CDR3 has 16 residues.

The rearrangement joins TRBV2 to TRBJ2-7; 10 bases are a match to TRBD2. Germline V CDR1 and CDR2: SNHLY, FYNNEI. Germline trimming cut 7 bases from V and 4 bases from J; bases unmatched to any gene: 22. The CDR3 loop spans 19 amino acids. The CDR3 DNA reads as TGTGCCAGCAACCCCCTCGGCGTGGTAGCGGGGGGCCTAGGGTACGAGCAGTACTTC. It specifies CASNPLGVVAGGLGYEQYF.

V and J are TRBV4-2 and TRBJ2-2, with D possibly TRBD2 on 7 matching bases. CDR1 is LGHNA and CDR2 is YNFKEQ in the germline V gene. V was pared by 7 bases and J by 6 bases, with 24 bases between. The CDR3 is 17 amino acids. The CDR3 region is CASTPARGAGFAGELFF. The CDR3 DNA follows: TGTGCCAGCACCCCGGCCCGGGGGGCCGGGTTCGCCGGGGAGCTGTTTTTT.

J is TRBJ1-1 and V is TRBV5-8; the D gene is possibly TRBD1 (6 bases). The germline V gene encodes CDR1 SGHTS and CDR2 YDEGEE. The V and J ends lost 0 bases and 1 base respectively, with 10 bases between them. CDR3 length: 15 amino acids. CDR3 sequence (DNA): TGTGCCAGCAGCTTGGAGCAGGGGTGGAACACTGAAGCTTTCTTT. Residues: CASSLEQGWNTEAFF.

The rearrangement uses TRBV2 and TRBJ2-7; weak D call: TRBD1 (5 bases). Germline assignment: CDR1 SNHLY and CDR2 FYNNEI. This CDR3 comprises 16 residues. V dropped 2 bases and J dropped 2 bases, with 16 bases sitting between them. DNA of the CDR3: TGTGCCAGCAGTGAACTCTCTGGACAAAGGGCCTACGAGCAGTACTTC. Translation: CASSELSGQRAYEQYF.

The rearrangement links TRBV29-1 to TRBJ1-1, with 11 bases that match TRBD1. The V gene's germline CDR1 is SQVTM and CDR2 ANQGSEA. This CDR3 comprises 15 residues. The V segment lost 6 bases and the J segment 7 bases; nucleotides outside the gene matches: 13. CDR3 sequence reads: CSVGQGGRGNGEAFF. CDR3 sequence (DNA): TGCAGCGTGGGACAGGGGGGAAGAGGGAATGGTGAAGCTTTCTTT.